This is a list of T cell receptor beta chains from one sample in a study of T cell clonotyping in hematopoietic cell transplantation. Clones were read by immunoSEQ multiplex PCR, and TCRdb kept only the in-frame ones, dropping some. The repertoire holds around 16,000 clones, 75% to 90% seen once, with about 2.5% in the top ten. The sample was peripheral blood mononuclear cells. These receptor sequences come from a man aged 50-59 years in good health. Some clones in this sample may be carry-over from other donors' samples. Each CDR3 is given with its conserved first and last residue. A D gene is named only where the DNA matches it firmly. Clone size is shown for a subset of rows, as once, few, many or a class of expanded clone.

cdr3_length clone_size j_call v_call d_call cdr3_nt cdr3_aa
15 - TRBJ1-5 TRBV6-5 - TGTGCCAGCAGTTACTCGCCCAGTAGCAATCAGCCCCAGCATTTT CASSYSPSSNQPQHF
15 - TRBJ1-2 TRBV7-8 - TGTGCCAGCAGCGCCGAGGGAGCCTGGAACTATGGCTACACCTTC CASSAEGAWNYGYTF
14 - TRBJ2-7 TRBV14 - TGTGCCAGCAGCCACCGTCACCCCTCCTACGAGCAGTACTTC CASSHRHPSYEQYF
13 - TRBJ2-7 TRBV7-6 - TGTGCCAGCAGGGGGGCAGGGGAGCACGAGCAGTACTTC CASRGAGEHEQYF
15 once TRBJ1-5 TRBV19 - TGTGCCAGTAGTATAGGAGGGGGGCTCTATCAGCCCCAGCATTTT CASSIGGGLYQPQHF
13 - TRBJ1-6 TRBV2 TRBD1 TGTGCCAGCAGAGCAACAGGGGTTTCACCCCTCCACTTT CASRATGVSPLHF
16 once TRBJ2-7 TRBV25-1 TRBD1 TGTGCCAGCAGTGAATACCGGGACAGGGGGACCTACGAGCAGTACTTC CASSEYRDRGTYEQYF
13 - TRBJ1-6 TRBV7-2 - TGTGCCAGCAGCTTAGATCCAATTTCACCCCTCCACTTT CASSLDPISPLHF
13 - TRBJ2-5 TRBV5-1 - TGCGCCAGCAGCTTCGGCCAGCAAGAGACCCAGTACTTC CASSFGQQETQYF
12 - TRBJ1-3 TRBV13 - TGTGCCATAGGCGGGCCTGGAAACACCATATATTTT CAIGGPGNTIYF
15 - TRBJ1-5 TRBV28 - TGTGCCAGCACCCCCCACAGGGAAAGCAATCAGCCCCAGCATTTT CASTPHRESNQPQHF
13 - TRBJ1-5 TRBV2 - TGTGCCAGCAGTGCTTACGGCGATCAGCCCCAGCATTTT CASSAYGDQPQHF
13 once TRBJ2-3 TRBV7-2 - TGTGCCAGCAGCTCCCGGGCCTCAGATACGCAGTATTTT CASSSRASDTQYF
15 - TRBJ2-3 TRBV11-2 - TGTGCCAGCAACCTAGGGGTCCCACGCACAGATACGCAGTATTTT CASNLGVPRTDTQYF
12 once TRBJ1-2 TRBV28 - TGTGCCAGCAGTGCACCGGGAGAAGGCTACACCTTC CASSAPGEGYTF
14 - TRBJ1-1 TRBV30 - TGTGCCTGGAGTCAGGACCCGGCGGACACTGAAGCTTTCTTT CAWSQDPADTEAFF
17 - TRBJ2-6 TRBV7-2 TRBD1 TGTGCCAGCAGTCCCGGGACAGGGGTCCCTGGGGCCAACGTCCTGACTTTC CASSPGTGVPGANVLTF
12 - TRBJ2-1 TRBV5-1 TRBD1 TGCGCCAGCAGCCCCGGGACAGATGAGCAGTTCTTC CASSPGTDEQFF
9 - TRBJ1-5 TRBV2 - TGTGCCAGCAAACAGACGGCGCATTTT CASKQTAHF
15 - TRBJ1-5 TRBV30 - TGTGCCTGGAGTTATAGCCGGGGGGGATCTCAGCCCCAGCATTTT CAWSYSRGGSQPQHF
15 - TRBJ2-7 TRBV5-1 TRBD1 TGCGCCAGCAGCCCGGAGCTACAGGGGGCCTACGAGCAGTACTTC CASSPELQGAYEQYF
13 - TRBJ1-1 TRBV7-7 - TGTGCTAGCAGCCTTGAGATGAACACTGAAGCTTTCTTT CASSLEMNTEAFF
12 - TRBJ2-5 TRBV6-5 - TGTGCCAGCAGTAAGCCCCAAGAGACCCAGTACTTC CASSKPQETQYF
13 - TRBJ1-4 TRBV5-6 - TGTGCCAGCAGATACACTAGGGAGGGAAAACTGTTTTTT CASRYTREGKLFF
15 - TRBJ1-5 TRBV28 - TGTGCCAGCAGTATGCCGGGGGCGGGCAATCAGCCCCAGCATTTT CASSMPGAGNQPQHF
11 - TRBJ2-7 TRBV7-9 - TGTGCCAGCAGCCCCGGCTACGAGCAGTACTTC CASSPGYEQYF
13 once TRBJ2-3 TRBV27 - TGTGCCAGCAGCCTCACCCACACAGATACGCAGTATTTT CASSLTHTDTQYF
17 - TRBJ2-3 TRBV2 TRBD2 TGTGCCAGCAGTGAGGGGCTAGCGGGGTTCGAAACAGATACGCAGTATTTT CASSEGLAGFETDTQYF
14 few TRBJ1-2 TRBV11-1 - TGTGCCAGCAGCTTAGTGGCGTGGACTGATGGCTACACCTTC CASSLVAWTDGYTF
12 - TRBJ1-5 TRBV2 - TGTGCCAGCACGCAGGGTAGTCAGCCCCAGCATTTT CASTQGSQPQHF
16 - TRBJ2-7 TRBV7-9 TRBD1 TGTGCCAGCAGCTCAGACCCTCCCGGGACAGGGGACGAGCAGTACTTC CASSSDPPGTGDEQYF
13 - TRBJ1-1 TRBV6-5 - TGTGCCAGCAGTTACTCCAGGGGAGGCGAAGCTTTCTTT CASSYSRGGEAFF
16 - TRBJ2-3 TRBV7-6 - TGTGCCAGCAGCTTAGCCGGCGGAGCAAGCACAGATACGCAGTATTTT CASSLAGGASTDTQYF
10 once TRBJ2-1 TRBV20-1 - TGCAGTGCTCCGGGCAATGAGCAGTTCTTC CSAPGNEQFF
16 once TRBJ2-3 TRBV4-1 TRBD2 TGCGCCAGCAGCCAAGATGAGGCTAGCGGGGAGGATACGCAGTATTTT CASSQDEASGEDTQYF
15 - TRBJ2-5 TRBV7-8 - TGTGCCAGCAGAAGCGAATTGGGCAGACAAGAGACCCAGTACTTC CASRSELGRQETQYF
13 once TRBJ1-2 TRBV9 - TGTGCCAGCAGAAGATCCCAAGACTATGGCTACACCTTC CASRRSQDYGYTF
14 - TRBJ1-2 TRBV15 - TGTGCCACCAGCAGAGATAGGGGGGCCTATGGCTACACCTTC CATSRDRGAYGYTF
12 - TRBJ1-2 TRBV2 TRBD1 TGTGCCAGCGGGGGACAGTACTATGGCTACACCTTC CASGGQYYGYTF
15 - TRBJ1-4 TRBV9 TRBD1 TGTGCCAGCAGCGCTCCCGGGACAGCGAATGAAAAACTGTTTTTT CASSAPGTANEKLFF
15 - TRBJ2-7 TRBV7-9 - TGTGCCAGCAGCTTTTCCGGGACCCCCGGTAGCGAGCAGTACTTC CASSFSGTPGSEQYF
13 few TRBJ1-1 TRBV10-1 TRBD1 TGCGCCAGCCCAGGGGGCATGAACACTGAAGCTTTCTTT CASPGGMNTEAFF